A single sample gave rise to the 10 T cell receptor beta chains below, sequenced in a study of T-cell reconstitution after alpha-beta-depleted transplantation in children. Unique molecular identifiers were used in preparing the TCRbeta library. TCRdb re-analysed the PCR reads in MiXCR, keeping a single row per CDR3 protein. The sample contains 600,000 or so distinct CDR3 sequences, roughly 23% of which appear only once. This specimen consisted of PBMCs, mostly from graft donor cells, obtained 360 days after TCRalphabeta/CD19-depleted stem cell transplant. Receptors originate from a boy younger than two who had a stem cell transplant for acute myeloid leukemia, so the T cells may come from the graft donor.

Ten or more counts support this clonotype. The rearrangement uses TRBV6-2 or TRBV6-3 and TRBJ2-1; the match to TRBD1 covers 7 bases. Germline V gene sequence: CDR1 MNHEY, CDR2 SVGEGT. This CDR3 is built from 15 residues. J lost 4 bases, V lost 8 bases, and 11 bases had no gene match. The CDR3 DNA follows: TGTGCCAGCCGCGGTACAGGGGCCGCGTACAATGAGCAGTTCTTC. Its translation is CASRGTGAAYNEQFF.

The chain carries TRBV20-1 and TRBJ2-3; TRBD2 aligns across 10 bases. This CDR3 is 15 amino acids long. Germline V gene lookup returns CDR1 DFQATT and CDR2 SNEGSKA (reference sequence). V shed 2 bases and J 2 bases; nucleotides not matched to a gene: 4. The CDR3 sequence: CSARRLAGATDTQYF. The DNA for the CDR3 is TGCAGTGCTAGACGGCTAGCGGGGGCCACAGATACGCAGTATTTT.

The chain combines TRBV24-1 with TRBJ1-1, with a weak D call TRBD1 (6 bases). CDR3 length: 16 amino acids. Trimming removed 4 bases from V and 1 base from J, with 15 bases in between. Germline V gene sequence: CDR1 KGHDR, CDR2 SFDVKD. CDR3 bases: TGTGCCACCAGTGACAGCTACGCGACAGGGAACACTGAAGCTTTCTTT. Translated, it gives CATSDSYATGNTEAFF.

The genes are TRBV20-1 and TRBJ2-1; 11 nucleotides agree with TRBD2. From germline, CDR1 is DFQATT and CDR2 SNEGSKA (reference sequence). The CDR3 has 16 amino acids. The V segment lost 1 base and the J segment 3 bases; nucleotides outside the gene matches: 5. CDR3 DNA: TGCAGTGCTAGAGGTCTAGCGGGGGGAAACTACAATGAGCAGTTCTTC. Protein: CSARGLAGGNYNEQFF.

This clonotype came up a few times. The rearrangement links TRBV20-1 to TRBJ2-3, with a possible D match to TRBD2 (7 bases). Trimming pared 6 bases from V and 6 bases from J, leaving 16 bases between. Germline V gives CDR1 DFQATT, CDR2 SNEGSKA (reference sequence). This CDR3 is built from 13 residues. The CDR3 DNA reads as TGCAGTGCCACAAGGAGGGGGGGGGATACGCAGTATTTT. Translating it yields CSATRRGGDTQYF.

The genes are TRBV4-2 and TRBJ2-1; TRBD2 agrees at 10 bases. CDR3 length: 14 residues. Trimming removed 0 bases from V and 14 bases from J; junction bases left unmatched: 7. CDR1 is LGHNA and CDR2 is YNFKEQ in the germline V gene. This CDR3 reads CASSQDGLAAVEFF. CDR3 nucleotide sequence: TGTGCCAGCAGCCAAGATGGACTAGCGGCTGTGGAGTTCTTC.

This clonotype has a handful of counts. This chain connects TRBV6-1 to TRBJ2-1, with TRBD2 matching over 10 bases. Trimming at V came to 7 bases and at J to 7 bases, leaving 10 bases not matched to a gene. Germline V gives CDR1 MNHNS, CDR2 SASEGT. The CDR3 loop spans 15 amino acids. The CDR3 region has the DNA TGTGCCAGCACACTTCTAGCGGGGGACCGAAATGAGCAGTTCTTC. Protein: CASTLLAGDRNEQFF.

This clonotype was seen repeatedly, ten times or more. V is TRBV20-1 and J is TRBJ2-4; 11 bases agree with TRBD2. The ends lost 0 bases at V and 11 bases at J; junction bases unmatched: 9. The CDR3 loop spans 15 amino acids. Germline CDR1 reads DFQATT; CDR2 reads SNEGSKA (reference sequence). CDR3 sequence (DNA): TGCAGTGCTAGAGAGCACGGGACTAGCGGAACCCTTCAGTACTTC. Protein sequence: CSAREHGTSGTLQYF.

This clonotype occurred once. Possible read error: a much larger clone is one base away. The conserved final phenylalanine or tryptophan is absent from the CDR3, which likely points to a read error. This sequence joins TRBV28 and TRBJ2-5; D not resolved. From germline, CDR1 is MDHEN and CDR2 SYDVKM. The V end lost 7 bases, the J end lost 5 bases, and 11 bases lay between the germline ends. This CDR3 is built from 12 residues. The CDR3 DNA sequence: TGTGCCAGCACAGATGTGAAGGAGACCCAGTACTCC. Protein product: CASTDVKETQYS.

The chain couples TRBV9 to TRBJ2-5; D is unresolved. V lost 2 bases and J lost 10, with 12 bases in between. CDR1 is SGDLS, CDR2 YYNGEE, per germline. This CDR3 is built from 12 residues. For the CDR3, the DNA is TGTGCCAGCAGCGTCCCAGGAGAGGACCAGTACTTC. Protein: CASSVPGEDQYF.